This TCR beta chain was sequenced for a study of blood T cells in healthy people across ages. Study results and limitations: The long-lived group displayed more naive CD4+ cells, plus higher diversity, than the aged donors did.

The CDR3 has 14 residues. The trim removed 7 bases at V and 8 bases at J, leaving 9 bases unmatched. CDR1 is MNHEY and CDR2 is SVGEGT in the germline V gene. Healthy Caucasians from Russia aged about 6 to 100 served as donors. This clonotype was observed a few times. Its matching antigen is unknown. Then a second PCR, running roughly 7 to 11 cycles, was carried out with a sample-barcoded 5' primer and a J-beta primer mix. MiXCR, applied by TCRdb to the 5' RACE reads, yields one record per CDR3 protein. This sample yields 700,000 to 1,000,000 distinct CDR3 sequences, of which around 45% are seen a single time; about 19% belongs to the top ten.

This receptor was obtained from a man aged 60 to 75 in good health. The sequenced material came from blood. This chain links TRBV6-2 or TRBV6-3 with TRBJ2-4, with 9 bases fitting TRBD2. CDR3 sequence (DNA): TGTGCCAGCACCTCGCCTAGCGGGGCAGACATTCAGTACTTC. Translating it yields CASTSPSGADIQYF.